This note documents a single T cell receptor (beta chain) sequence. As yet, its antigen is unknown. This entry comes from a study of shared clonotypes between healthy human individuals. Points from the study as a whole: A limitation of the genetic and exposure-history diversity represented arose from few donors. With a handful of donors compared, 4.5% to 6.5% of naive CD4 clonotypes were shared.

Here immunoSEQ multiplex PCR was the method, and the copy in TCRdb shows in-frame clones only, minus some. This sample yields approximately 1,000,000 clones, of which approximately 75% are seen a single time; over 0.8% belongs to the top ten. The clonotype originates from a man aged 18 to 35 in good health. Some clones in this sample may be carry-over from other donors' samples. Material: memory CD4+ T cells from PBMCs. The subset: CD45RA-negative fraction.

The CDR3 loop reads CASRLQSSGANVLTF. CDR3 DNA sequence: TGTGCCAGCAGGCTACAGAGCTCTGGGGCCAACGTCCTGACTTTC. The chain combines TRBV6-5 with TRBJ2-6; no clear D gene. V shed 6 bases and J shed 0 bases, with 9 bases lying between them. The germline gives CDR1 MNHEY, CDR2 SVGAGI. The CDR3 is made up of 15 amino acids.